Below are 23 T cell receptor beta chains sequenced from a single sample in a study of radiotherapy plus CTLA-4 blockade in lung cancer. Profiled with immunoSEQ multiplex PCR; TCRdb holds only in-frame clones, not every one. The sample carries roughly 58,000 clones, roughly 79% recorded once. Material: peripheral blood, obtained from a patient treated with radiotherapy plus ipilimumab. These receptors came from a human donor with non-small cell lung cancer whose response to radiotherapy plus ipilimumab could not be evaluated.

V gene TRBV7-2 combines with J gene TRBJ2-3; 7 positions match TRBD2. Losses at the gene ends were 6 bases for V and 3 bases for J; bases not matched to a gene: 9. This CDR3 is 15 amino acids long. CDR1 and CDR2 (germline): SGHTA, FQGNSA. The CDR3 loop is CASRAKGGSTDTQYF. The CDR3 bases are TGTGCCAGCAGGGCGAAGGGCGGGAGTACAGATACGCAGTATTTT.

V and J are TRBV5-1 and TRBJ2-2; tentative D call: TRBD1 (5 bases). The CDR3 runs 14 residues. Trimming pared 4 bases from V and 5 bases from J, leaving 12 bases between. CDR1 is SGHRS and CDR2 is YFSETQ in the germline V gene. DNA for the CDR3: TGCGCCAGCAGCCCTCGGACACAAACCGGGGAGCTGTTTTTT. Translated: CASSPRTQTGELFF.

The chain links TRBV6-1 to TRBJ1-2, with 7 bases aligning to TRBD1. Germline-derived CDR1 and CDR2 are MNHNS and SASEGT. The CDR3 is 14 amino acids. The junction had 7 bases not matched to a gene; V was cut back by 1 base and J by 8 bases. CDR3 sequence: CASSEGGGSWGYTF. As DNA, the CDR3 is TGTGCCAGCAGTGAAGGAGGGGGCTCATGGGGCTACACCTTC.

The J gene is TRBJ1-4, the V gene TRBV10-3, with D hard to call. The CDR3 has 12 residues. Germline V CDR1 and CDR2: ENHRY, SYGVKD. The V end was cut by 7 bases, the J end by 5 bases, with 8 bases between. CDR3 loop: CAIKAGNEKLFF. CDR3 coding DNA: TGTGCCATCAAGGCAGGCAATGAAAAACTGTTTTTT.

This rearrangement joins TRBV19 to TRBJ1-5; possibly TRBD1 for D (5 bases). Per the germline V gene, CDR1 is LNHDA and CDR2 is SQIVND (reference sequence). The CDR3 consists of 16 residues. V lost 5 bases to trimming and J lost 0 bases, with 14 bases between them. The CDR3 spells CASSSLRGFSNQPQHF. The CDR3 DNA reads TGTGCCAGTAGTTCCCTCCGGGGGTTTAGCAATCAGCCCCAGCATTTT.

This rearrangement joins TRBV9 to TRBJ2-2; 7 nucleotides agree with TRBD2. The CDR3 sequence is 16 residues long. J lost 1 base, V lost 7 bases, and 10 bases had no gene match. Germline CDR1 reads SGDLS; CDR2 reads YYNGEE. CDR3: CASSSPGLLNTGELFF. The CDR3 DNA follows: TGTGCCAGCTCCTCTCCGGGACTACTGAACACCGGGGAGCTGTTTTTT.

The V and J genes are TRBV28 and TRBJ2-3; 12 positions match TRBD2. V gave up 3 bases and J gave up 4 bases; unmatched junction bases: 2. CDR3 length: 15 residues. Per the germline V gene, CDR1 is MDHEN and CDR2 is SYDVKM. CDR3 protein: CASSLTSGSADTQYF. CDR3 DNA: TGTGCCAGCAGTTTGACTAGCGGGAGTGCAGATACGCAGTATTTT.

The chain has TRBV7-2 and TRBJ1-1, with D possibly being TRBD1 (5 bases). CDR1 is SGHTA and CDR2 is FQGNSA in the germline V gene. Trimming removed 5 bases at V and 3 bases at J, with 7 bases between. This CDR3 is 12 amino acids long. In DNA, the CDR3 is TGTGCCAGCAGCAAAGGGGACACTGAAGCTTTCTTT. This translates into CASSKGDTEAFF.

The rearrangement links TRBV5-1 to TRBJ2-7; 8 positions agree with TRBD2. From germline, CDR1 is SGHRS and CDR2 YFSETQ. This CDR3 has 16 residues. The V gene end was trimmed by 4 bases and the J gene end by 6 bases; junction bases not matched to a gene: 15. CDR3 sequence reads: CASSPGGGRDRREQYF. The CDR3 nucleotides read TGCGCCAGCAGCCCCGGGGGGGGCAGGGATCGTCGCGAGCAGTACTTC.

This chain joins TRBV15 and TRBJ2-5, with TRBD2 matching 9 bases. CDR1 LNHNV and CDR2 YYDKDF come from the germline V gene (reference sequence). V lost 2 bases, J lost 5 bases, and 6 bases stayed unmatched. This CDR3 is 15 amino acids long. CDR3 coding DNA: TGTGCCACCAGCAGAACTAGCGGGCTAGGGGAGACCCAGTACTTC. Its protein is CATSRTSGLGETQYF.

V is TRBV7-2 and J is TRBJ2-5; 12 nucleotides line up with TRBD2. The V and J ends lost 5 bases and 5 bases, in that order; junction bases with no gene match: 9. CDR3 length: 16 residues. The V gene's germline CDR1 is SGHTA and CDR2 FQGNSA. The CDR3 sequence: CASSPPLAGGSETQYF. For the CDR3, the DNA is TGTGCCAGCAGCCCGCCTCTAGCGGGGGGGTCCGAGACCCAGTACTTC.

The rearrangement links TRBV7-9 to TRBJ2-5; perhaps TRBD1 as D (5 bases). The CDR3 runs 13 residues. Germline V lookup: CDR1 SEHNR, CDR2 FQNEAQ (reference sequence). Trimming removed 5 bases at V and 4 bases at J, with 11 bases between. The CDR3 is CASSPRGPETQYF. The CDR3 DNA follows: TGTGCCAGCAGCCCTAGGGGTCCAGAGACCCAGTACTTC. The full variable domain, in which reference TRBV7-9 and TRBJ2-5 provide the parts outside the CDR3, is DTGVSQNPRHKITKRGQNVTFRCDPISEHNRLYWYRQTLGQGPEFLTYFQNEAQLEKSRLLSDRFSAERPKGSFSTLEIQRTEQGDSAMYLCASSPRGPETQYFGPGTRLLVL.

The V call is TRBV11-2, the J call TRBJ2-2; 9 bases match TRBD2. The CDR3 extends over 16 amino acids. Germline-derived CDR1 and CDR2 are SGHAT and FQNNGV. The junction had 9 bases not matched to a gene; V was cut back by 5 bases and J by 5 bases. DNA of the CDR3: TGTGCCAGCAGCCCCGTAGCGGGAGCCTTGACCGGGGAGCTGTTTTTT. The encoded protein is CASSPVAGALTGELFF.

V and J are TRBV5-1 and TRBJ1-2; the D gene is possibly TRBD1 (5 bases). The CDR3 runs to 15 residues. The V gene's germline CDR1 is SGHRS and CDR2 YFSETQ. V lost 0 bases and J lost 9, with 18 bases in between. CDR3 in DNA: TGCGCCAGCAGCTTGGAGCCAGGGAGGTGGTCGAGCTACACCTTC. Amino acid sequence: CASSLEPGRWSSYTF.

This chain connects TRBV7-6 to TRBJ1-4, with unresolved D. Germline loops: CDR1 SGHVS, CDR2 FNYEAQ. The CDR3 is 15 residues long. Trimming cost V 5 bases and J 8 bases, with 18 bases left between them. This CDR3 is CASSPMGLSREKLFF. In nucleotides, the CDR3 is TGTGCCAGCAGCCCCATGGGCCTGAGCCGCGAAAAACTGTTTTTT.

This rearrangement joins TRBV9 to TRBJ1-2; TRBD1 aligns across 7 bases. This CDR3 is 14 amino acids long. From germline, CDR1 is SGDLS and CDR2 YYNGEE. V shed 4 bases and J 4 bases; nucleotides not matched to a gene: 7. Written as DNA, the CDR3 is TGTGCCAGCAGCACAGGACAGGCCTCCTATGGCTACACCTTC. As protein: CASSTGQASYGYTF.

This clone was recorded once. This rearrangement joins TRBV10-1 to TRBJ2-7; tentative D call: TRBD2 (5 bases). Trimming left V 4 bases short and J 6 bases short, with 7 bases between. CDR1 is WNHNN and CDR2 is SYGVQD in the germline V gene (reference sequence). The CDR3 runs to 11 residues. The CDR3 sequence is CASSGGFEQYF. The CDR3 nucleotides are TGCGCCAGCAGTGGAGGGTTCGAGCAGTACTTC.

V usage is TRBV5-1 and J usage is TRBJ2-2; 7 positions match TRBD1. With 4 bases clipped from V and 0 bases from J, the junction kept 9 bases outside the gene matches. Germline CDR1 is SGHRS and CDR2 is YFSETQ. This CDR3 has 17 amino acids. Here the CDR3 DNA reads TGCGCCAGCAGCCCCCGAGGGCAGGGGGCGAACACCGGGGAGCTGTTTTTT. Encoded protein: CASSPRGQGANTGELFF. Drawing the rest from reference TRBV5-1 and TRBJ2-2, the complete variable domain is KAGVTQTPRYLIKTRGQQVTLSCSPISGHRSVSWYQQTPGQGLQFLFEYFSETQRNKGNFPGRFSGRQFSNSRSEMNVSTLELGDSALYLCASSPRGQGANTGELFFGEGSRLTVL.

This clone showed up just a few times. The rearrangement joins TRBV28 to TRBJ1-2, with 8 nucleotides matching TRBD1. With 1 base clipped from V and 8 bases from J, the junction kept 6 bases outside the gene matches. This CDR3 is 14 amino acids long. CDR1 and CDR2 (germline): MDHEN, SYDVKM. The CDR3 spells CASSLSGGENGYTF. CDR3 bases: TGTGCCAGCAGTTTATCAGGGGGCGAGAACGGCTACACCTTC.

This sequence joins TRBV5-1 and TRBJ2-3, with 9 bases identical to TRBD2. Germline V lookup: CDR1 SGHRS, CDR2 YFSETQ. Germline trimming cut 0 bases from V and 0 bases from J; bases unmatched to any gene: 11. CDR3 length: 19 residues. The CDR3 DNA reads TGCGCCAGCAGCTTGGGGGTGGCGGGGGGGCCGGCTAGCACAGATACGCAGTATTTT. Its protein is CASSLGVAGGPASTDTQYF.

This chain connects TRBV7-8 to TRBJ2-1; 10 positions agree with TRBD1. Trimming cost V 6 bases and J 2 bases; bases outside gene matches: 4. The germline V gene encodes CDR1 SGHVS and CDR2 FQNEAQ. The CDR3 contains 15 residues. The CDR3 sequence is CASSSGQGAYNEQFF. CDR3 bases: TGTGCCAGCAGTTCCGGACAGGGGGCCTACAATGAGCAGTTCTTC.

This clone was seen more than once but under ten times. CDR3 coding DNA: TGTGCCAGCAGACTGACAGGGGACGAGACCCAGTACTTC. This gives the protein CASRLTGDETQYF. The chain has TRBV7-9 and TRBJ2-5; 8 nucleotides agree with TRBD1. Germline V gene lookup returns CDR1 SEHNR and CDR2 FQNEAQ (reference sequence). V shed 6 bases and J 5 bases; nucleotides not matched to a gene: 5. This CDR3 is 13 amino acids long.

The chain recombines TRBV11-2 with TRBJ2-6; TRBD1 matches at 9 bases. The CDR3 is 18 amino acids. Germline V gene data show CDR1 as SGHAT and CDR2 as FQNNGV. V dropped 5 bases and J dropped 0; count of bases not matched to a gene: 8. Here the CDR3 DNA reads TGTGCCAGCAGCCTCGGGACAGGGCGCGGCTCTGGGGCCAACGTCCTGACTTTC. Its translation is CASSLGTGRGSGANVLTF.